This record looks at one TCR beta chain sequence and its context. The data stem from a study of blood T cell repertoires in COVID-19. Authors' methods: Scientists estimated how many nucleated cells there were by amplifying reference gene primers. Profiled with immunoSEQ multiplex PCR; TCRdb holds only in-frame clones, not every one. That table gives V, J and clone size, and the DNA gave D and trimming. The table lists hundreds of thousands of clones, 80% to 90% of them singletons. Germline trimming cut 2 bases from V and 5 bases from J; bases unmatched to any gene: 4. This CDR3 spans 15 amino acids. Per germline, CDR1 ENHRY and CDR2 SYGVKD.

This TCR came from a man older than 75 with acute or convalescent COVID-19. The chain has TRBV10-3 and TRBJ2-2; 8 bases agree with TRBD1. The sequencing input was peripheral blood. The CDR3 protein is CAISEGQGETGELFF. Written as DNA, the CDR3 is TGTGCCATCAGTGAGGGACAGGGAGAGACCGGGGAGCTGTTTTTT.